The 29 T cell receptor beta chains listed next were all sequenced from one sample in a study of technical replicates of blood from several donors. The method was immunoSEQ multiplex PCR; TCRdb's version includes in-frame clones alone and lacks a portion of them. The sample records some 48,000 clones, 90% to 96% being singletons. The sample taken for sequencing was T cells isolated from PBMCs. These receptors were obtained from a human donor in good health.

The chain joins TRBV13 to TRBJ2-3; TRBD2 matches at 11 bases. Losses at the gene ends were 4 bases for V and 2 bases for J; bases not matched to a gene: 8. CDR3 size: 17 residues. Germline CDR1 reads PRHDT; CDR2 reads FYEKMQ (reference sequence). The CDR3 spells CASSSPSGRKATDTQYF. DNA for the CDR3: TGTGCCAGCAGCTCCCCTAGCGGGAGGAAGGCCACAGATACGCAGTATTTT. Using reference TRBV13 and TRBJ2-3 for the parts outside the CDR3, the full variable domain is AAGVIQSPRHLIKEKRETATLKCYPIPRHDTVYWYQQGPGQDPQFLISFYEKMQSDKGSIPDRFSAQQFSDYHSELNMSSLELGDSALYFCASSSPSGRKATDTQYFGPGTRLTVL.

This clone was recorded only once. The J gene is TRBJ1-3, the V gene TRBV7-2, with 7 bases lining up with TRBD1. The CDR3 length is 13 residues. Germline loops: CDR1 SGHTA, CDR2 FQGNSA. V lost 6 bases and J lost 3; bases outside the gene matches: 2. The CDR3 sequence is CASRQGIGNTIYF. The DNA of the CDR3 is TGTGCCAGCAGACAGGGGATTGGAAACACCATATATTTT.

The genes are TRBV7-3 and TRBJ2-3, with D hard to call. CDR3 length: 12 amino acids. Looked up from germline, CDR1 is SGHTA and CDR2 is FQGTGA. Trimming stripped 5 bases from V and 8 bases from J, with 11 bases between. The CDR3 DNA sequence: TGTGCCAGCAGCACGACATTCGGTACGCAGTATTTT. Protein: CASSTTFGTQYF.

This clone appeared once. The rearrangement uses TRBV6-5 and TRBJ1-5; TRBD1 might be the D (6 bases). Looked up from germline, CDR1 is MNHEY and CDR2 is SVGAGI. The ends were cut back, 5 bases at V and 4 bases at J, with 9 bases in the middle. CDR3 length: 13 residues. The CDR3 DNA reads as TGTGCCAGCAGTCAGGGGTGGAATCAGCCCCAGCATTTT. Translating gives CASSQGWNQPQHF.

V and J are TRBV7-3 and TRBJ2-1; TRBD1 matches at 10 bases. J was trimmed by 6 bases and V by 2 bases; bases with no gene match: 4. CDR1 is SGHTA, CDR2 FQGTGA, per germline. The CDR3 runs to 15 residues. CDR3 amino acids: CASSLGQGGANEQFF. CDR3 nucleotide sequence: TGTGCCAGCAGCTTAGGACAGGGGGGGGCCAATGAGCAGTTCTTC.

This sequence joins TRBV7-6 and TRBJ2-7; 8 positions agree with TRBD1. Germline V gene sequence: CDR1 SGHVS, CDR2 FNYEAQ. The CDR3 runs to 15 residues. V dropped 5 bases and J dropped 1; count of bases not matched to a gene: 7. The CDR3 loop is CASSPDRGNSYEQYF. Written as DNA, the CDR3 is TGTGCCAGCAGCCCAGACAGGGGCAATTCCTACGAGCAGTACTTC.

In its sample, this clone was seen once. The CDR3 region is CASSEGQGPGELFF. CDR3 DNA sequence: TGCGCCAGCAGTGAGGGACAGGGTCCCGGGGAGCTGTTTTTT. V gene TRBV10-2 combines with J gene TRBJ2-2; 8 bases are shared with TRBD1. With V trimmed by 2 bases and J by 6 bases, 2 bases remained unmatched. The germline V gene has CDR1 WSHSY and CDR2 SAAADI. The CDR3 runs to 14 residues.

The chain carries TRBV7-9 and TRBJ2-7; D might be TRBD2 (6 bases). Trimming took off 5 bases at V and 1 base at J, with 9 bases between the two ends. The length of the CDR3 is 13 residues. Germline V CDR1 and CDR2: SEHNR, FQNEAQ (reference sequence). CDR3 nucleotides: TGTGCCAGCAGCCGGAGGGAATCCTACGAGCAGTACTTC. Protein: CASSRRESYEQYF.

As DNA, the CDR3 is TGTGCCAGCAGACGAAGGGTACAGGGGTACGAGCAGTACTTC. It encodes CASRRRVQGYEQYF. V and J are TRBV28 and TRBJ2-7; the match to TRBD1 covers 7 bases. Unmatched junction bases numbered 9, after V lost 6 bases and J lost 4 bases. CDR1 is MDHEN, CDR2 SYDVKM, per germline. The CDR3 contains 14 residues.

The chain couples TRBV4-2 to TRBJ2-7; D remains ambiguous. Germline V gene sequence: CDR1 LGHNA, CDR2 YNFKEQ. Trimming took 0 bases from V and 3 from J, leaving 12 bases between them. The CDR3 extends over 15 amino acids. CDR3 sequence: CASSQDKSFNYEQYF. In nucleotides, the CDR3 is TGTGCCAGCAGCCAAGATAAGAGTTTTAACTACGAGCAGTACTTC.

This chain joins TRBV20-1 and TRBJ1-2; D uncertain. Germline V gene sequence: CDR1 DFQATT, CDR2 SNEGSKA (reference sequence). The CDR3 runs 11 residues. Trimming took off 6 bases at V and 2 bases at J, with 7 bases between the two ends. As DNA, the CDR3 is TGCAGTGCCGGGGAAAACTATGGCTACACCTTC. It is translated as CSAGENYGYTF.

The chain combines TRBV11-1 with TRBJ2-1, with 7 bases that match TRBD2. Losses at the gene ends were 1 base for V and 9 bases for J; bases not matched to a gene: 0. The length of the CDR3 is 12 residues. CDR1 and CDR2 (germline): SGHAT, FQDESV (reference sequence). The CDR3 spells CASSLGGGEQFF. CDR3 coding DNA: TGTGCCAGCAGCTTAGGCGGGGGTGAGCAGTTCTTC.

The gene calls are TRBV7-8 and TRBJ2-1, with TRBD2 identical over 14 bases. The V gene's germline CDR1 is SGHVS and CDR2 FQNEAQ. CDR3 length: 16 residues. V lost 3 bases to trimming and J lost 7 bases; unmatched junction nucleotides: 5. This chain's CDR3 is CASSLGLAGDINEQFF. The CDR3 DNA sequence: TGTGCCAGCAGCTTGGGACTAGCGGGAGATATTAATGAGCAGTTCTTC.

The chain links TRBV7-8 to TRBJ1-5, with 7 positions matching TRBD1. CDR1 is SGHVS, CDR2 FQNEAQ, per germline. The length of the CDR3 is 18 residues. Losses at the gene ends were 1 base for V and 3 bases for J; bases not matched to a gene: 12. Written as DNA, the CDR3 is TGTGCCAGCAGCTTAGTTTGGGACAGTAGATCCAACAATCAGCCCCAGCATTTT. Translation: CASSLVWDSRSNNQPQHF. Based on the CDR3 plus reference TRBV7-8 and TRBJ1-5, the full variable domain is GAGVSQSPRYKVAKRGQDVALRCDPISGHVSLFWYQQALGQGPEFLTYFQNEAQLDKSGLPSDRFFAERPEGSVSTLKIQRTQQEDSAVYLCASSLVWDSRSNNQPQHFGDGTRLSIL.

The J gene is TRBJ2-4, the V gene TRBV29-1; 7 bases match TRBD1. The CDR3 contains 15 residues. In germline, CDR1 is SQVTM, CDR2 ANQGSEA. V trimming: 0 bases; J trimming: 0 bases; junction bases outside the gene matches: 2. The CDR3 is CSVEDNRGAKNIQYF. The CDR3 coding sequence is TGCAGCGTTGAAGATAACAGGGGAGCCAAAAACATTCAGTACTTC.

This clone occurred once. CDR3 residues: CASITGGANTGELFF. Here the CDR3 DNA reads TGTGCCAGTATCACAGGGGGTGCGAACACCGGGGAGCTGTTTTTT. This rearrangement joins TRBV19 to TRBJ2-2; 8 bases are shared with TRBD1. The CDR3 consists of 15 residues. Germline V gene sequence: CDR1 LNHDA, CDR2 SQIVND (reference sequence). V lost 7 bases, J lost 0 bases, and 4 bases stayed unmatched.

In DNA form, the CDR3 reads TGTGCCATCAGTGAGGGGCGGGAGTACGTCTACGAGCAGTACTTC. Translated, it gives CAISEGREYVYEQYF. The rearrangement joins TRBV10-3 to TRBJ2-7, with 7 bases lining up with TRBD2. CDR3 length equals 15 residues. In germline, CDR1 is ENHRY, CDR2 SYGVKD. Unmatched junction bases numbered 7, after V lost 2 bases and J lost 3 bases.

The chain links TRBV6-5 to TRBJ2-7; 7 positions agree with TRBD2. From germline, CDR1 is MNHEY and CDR2 SVGAGI. The V gene end was trimmed by 2 bases and the J gene end by 2 bases; junction bases not matched to a gene: 6. This CDR3 region has 15 residues. The CDR3 here is CASSYGGGSTYEQYF. The CDR3 DNA reads TGTGCCAGCAGTTACGGAGGCGGGAGTACCTACGAGCAGTACTTC.

The chain combines TRBV10-3 with TRBJ1-5, with TRBD1 identical over 10 bases. This CDR3 contains 17 residues. The germline gives CDR1 ENHRY, CDR2 SYGVKD. The V gene end was trimmed by 3 bases and the J gene end by 3 bases; junction bases not matched to a gene: 8. The CDR3, as DNA: TGTGCCATCAGTGACTTTGGGACAGGGGCTTTCAATCAGCCCCAGCATTTT. It is translated as CAISDFGTGAFNQPQHF.

The chain recombines TRBV7-2 with TRBJ2-7, with D tentatively TRBD1 (6 bases). V lost 3 bases and J 4 bases, leaving 13 bases between the germline ends. The CDR3 totals 14 residues. Germline CDR1 SGHTA, CDR2 FQGNSA. The CDR3 nucleotides read TGTGCCAGCAGCTTGTCCAGGGGCCAGTACGAGCAGTACTTC. Its translation: CASSLSRGQYEQYF. Full variable domain (missing parts from reference TRBV7-2 and TRBJ2-7): GAGVSQSPSNKVTEKGKDVELRCDPISGHTALYWYRQSLGQGLEFLIYFQGNSAPDKSGLPSDRFSAERTGGSVSTLTIQRTQQEDSAVYLCASSLSRGQYEQYFGPGTRLTVT.

The gene calls are TRBV30 and TRBJ1-5; D not resolved. The germline CDR1 and CDR2 sequences are GTSNPN and SVGIG (reference sequence). This CDR3 has 15 residues. Trimming removed 2 bases at V and 0 bases at J, with 11 bases between. This CDR3 is CAWSTGLVSNQPQHF. The CDR3 nucleotides read TGTGCCTGGAGTACGGGTCTTGTTAGCAATCAGCCCCAGCATTTT.

This chain links TRBV6-8 with TRBJ1-2; 7 nucleotides agree with TRBD1. Germline V gene lookup returns CDR1 MNHGY and CDR2 SAAAGT. The V segment lost 5 bases and the J segment 0 bases; nucleotides outside the gene matches: 12. This CDR3 contains 17 residues. CDR3 bases: TGTGCCAGCAGTGGGCCCCGGGACAGACTATCTAACTATGGCTACACCTTC. Translating it yields CASSGPRDRLSNYGYTF.

The DNA of the CDR3 is TGTGCCAGCAGAACGGGACAGTCGGATGGCTACACCTTC. Translated: CASRTGQSDGYTF. The J gene is TRBJ1-2, the V gene TRBV6-5; 7 bases line up with TRBD1. This CDR3 is built from 13 residues. The V gene's germline CDR1 is MNHEY and CDR2 SVGAGI. V trimming: 6 bases; J trimming: 6 bases; junction bases outside the gene matches: 7.

This CDR3 is CASRTSGSDTQYF. The CDR3 DNA reads as TGTGCCAGCAGGACTAGCGGGAGCGATACGCAGTATTTT. This chain connects TRBV6-6 to TRBJ2-3; the match to TRBD2 covers 12 bases. This CDR3 region has 13 residues. Trimming took 6 bases from V and 6 from J; bases not matched to a gene: 1. Germline lookup yields CDR1 MNHNY and CDR2 SVGAGI (reference sequence).

The chain employs TRBV6-6 and TRBJ1-2, with 7 bases aligning to TRBD1. The CDR3 has 12 amino acids. Trimming took 5 bases from V and 8 from J; bases not matched to a gene: 5. Germline CDR1 is MNHNY and CDR2 is SVGAGI (reference sequence). The CDR3 sequence is CASSVQGSGYTF. CDR3 nucleotides: TGTGCCAGCAGTGTACAGGGGAGCGGCTACACCTTC.

The chain carries TRBV25-1 and TRBJ1-2; 7 nucleotides match TRBD1. With V trimmed by 2 bases and J by 5 bases, 5 bases remained unmatched. There are 14 residues in the CDR3. Germline values: CDR1 MGHDK, CDR2 SYGVNS. CDR3 bases: TGTGCCAGCAGTGAAGGGACAGAATTATATGGCTACACCTTC. Amino acids: CASSEGTELYGYTF.

V usage is TRBV7-3 and J usage is TRBJ1-3; 9 bases are shared with TRBD1. V was pared by 4 bases and J by 4 bases, with 14 bases of the junction left unmatched. CDR1 is SGHTA and CDR2 is FQGTGA in the germline V gene. This CDR3 region has 18 residues. The CDR3 loop reads CASSSTPLQGATGNTIYF. The CDR3 DNA sequence: TGTGCCAGCAGCTCCACACCTCTACAGGGGGCTACGGGAAACACCATATATTTT.

This rearrangement joins TRBV6-5 to TRBJ1-3, with D perhaps matching TRBD1 (5 bases). The V end was cut by 2 bases, the J end by 0 bases, with 8 bases between. This CDR3 is built from 15 residues. Germline loops: CDR1 MNHEY, CDR2 SVGAGI. CDR3 in amino acids: CASSYGASSGNTIYF. In nucleotides, the CDR3 is TGTGCCAGCAGTTACGGGGCATCCTCTGGAAACACCATATATTTT.

This chain connects TRBV19 to TRBJ2-7, with 8 bases identical to TRBD1. CDR3 length: 16 amino acids. The germline CDR1 and CDR2 sequences are LNHDA and SQIVND (reference sequence). J gave up 5 bases and V 5 bases, and 14 bases lay outside the gene matches. DNA of the CDR3: TGTGCCAGTAGTGCGCCTCCCGGGACAGGTAAACACGAGCAGTACTTC. It codes for CASSAPPGTGKHEQYF.